Each of the 23 T cell receptor beta chains below was sequenced from the same sample in a study of CD8 T cells in ankylosing spondylitis. Each CDR3 protein is one row after TCRdb ran MiXCR on the 5' RACE reads. The sample records about 360,000 distinct CDR3 sequences, 14% to 15% being singletons. Material for sequencing was blood, either unsorted or a sorted T cell fraction (not recorded which). All receptors come from a male donor with ankylosing spondylitis or in good health (not recorded which).

This chain links TRBV30 with TRBJ1-2, with 8 nucleotides matching TRBD1. With V trimmed by 0 bases and J by 7 bases, 13 bases remained unmatched. The CDR3 totals 16 residues. CDR1 and CDR2 from the germline V gene are GTSNPN and SVGIG (reference sequence). CDR3 loop: CAWSVRTGQGTGGYTF. Here the CDR3 DNA reads TGTGCCTGGAGTGTCCGAACCGGACAGGGAACAGGTGGCTACACCTTC.

The chain recombines TRBV7-2 with TRBJ2-6, with 7 bases aligning to TRBD1. This CDR3 is built from 16 residues. V trimming: 5 bases; J trimming: 1 base; junction bases outside the gene matches: 5. The V gene's germline CDR1 is SGHTA and CDR2 FQGNSA. CDR3 sequence (DNA): TGTGCCAGCAGCCAGACAGGGCTATCTGGGGCCAACGTCCTGACTTTC. Translating gives CASSQTGLSGANVLTF.

This chain connects TRBV5-1 to TRBJ2-5; 12 nucleotides agree with TRBD2. CDR1 and CDR2 (germline): SGHRS, YFSETQ. The length of the CDR3 is 15 residues. V gave up 3 bases and J gave up 5 bases; unmatched junction bases: 5. The DNA of the CDR3 is TGCGCCAGCAGCTCTCCTAGCGGGGGGGGCGAGACCCAGTACTTC. This codes for CASSSPSGGGETQYF. Combining the CDR3 with reference TRBV5-1 and TRBJ2-5 gives the whole variable domain KAGVTQTPRYLIKTRGQQVTLSCSPISGHRSVSWYQQTPGQGLQFLFEYFSETQRNKGNFPGRFSGRQFSNSRSEMNVSTLELGDSALYLCASSSPSGGGETQYFGPGTRLLVL.

This clonotype has a handful of counts. The rearrangement joins TRBV7-2 to TRBJ2-3; 10 nucleotides agree with TRBD2. Looked up from germline, CDR1 is SGHTA and CDR2 is FQGNSA. The CDR3 is made up of 15 amino acids. J lost 4 bases, V lost 5 bases, and 6 bases had no gene match. The CDR3 is CASSPWTSGPDTQYF. The CDR3, as DNA: TGTGCCAGCAGCCCGTGGACTAGCGGCCCAGATACGCAGTATTTT.

The chain recombines TRBV5-1 with TRBJ2-3, with 12 bases that match TRBD1. V dropped 1 base and J dropped 2; count of bases not matched to a gene: 5. The CDR3 covers 17 residues. Germline-derived CDR1 and CDR2 are SGHRS and YFSETQ. The CDR3 protein is CASSLTGTGGFTDTQYF. CDR3 DNA: TGCGCCAGCAGCTTGACCGGGACAGGGGGCTTCACAGATACGCAGTATTTT.

The chain combines TRBV9 with TRBJ2-7; 10 positions agree with TRBD2. The CDR3 length is 15 residues. The ends lost 4 bases at V and 3 bases at J; junction bases unmatched: 7. From germline, CDR1 is SGDLS and CDR2 YYNGEE. CDR3 nucleotides: TGTGCCAGCAGCCCTCTCCGGACTAGCGGCTACGAGCAGTACTTC. Protein: CASSPLRTSGYEQYF.

The rearrangement joins TRBV13 to TRBJ2-3; possibly TRBD1 for D (6 bases). This CDR3 has 16 amino acids. Germline CDR1 PRHDT, CDR2 FYEKMQ (reference sequence). The germline V and J ends were trimmed by 4 bases and 5 bases, with 19 bases remaining between them. The CDR3 here is CASSSYREPREDTQYF. The DNA for the CDR3 is TGTGCCAGCAGCTCCTACAGGGAGCCCCGGGAAGATACGCAGTATTTT.

The rearrangement joins TRBV3-1 to TRBJ2-4, with unresolved D. This CDR3 is 14 amino acids long. V gave up 6 bases and J gave up 0 bases, with 9 bases separating them. Per the germline V gene, CDR1 is LGHDT and CDR2 is YNNKEL (reference sequence). CDR3 DNA sequence: TGTGCCAGCAGGGGATCAACAGCCAAAAACATTCAGTACTTC. As protein: CASRGSTAKNIQYF.

The chain uses TRBV5-1 and TRBJ1-1; D is unclear. The CDR3 totals 15 residues. From germline, CDR1 is SGHRS and CDR2 YFSETQ. V lost 0 bases, J lost 3 bases, and 12 bases lay in between. The CDR3 DNA follows: TGCGCCAGCAGCTTGGTGGTAGGCTCGGACACTGAAGCTTTCTTT. Encoded protein: CASSLVVGSDTEAFF.

The chain joins TRBV6-5 to TRBJ1-2, with D tentatively TRBD1 (5 bases). The V end lost 2 bases, the J end lost 4 bases, and 8 bases lay between the germline ends. The CDR3 spans 13 residues. Germline V gene data show CDR1 as MNHEY and CDR2 as SVGAGI. The CDR3 loop reads CASSYARAYGYTF. CDR3 nucleotide sequence: TGTGCCAGCAGTTACGCCAGGGCCTATGGCTACACCTTC.

This clonotype was observed once. The chain joins TRBV20-1 to TRBJ2-6; either TRBD1 or TRBD2 may fit D (6 bases each). The V end lost 6 bases, the J end lost 0 bases, and 24 bases lay between the germline ends. This CDR3 has 19 residues. CDR1 and CDR2 from the germline V gene are DFQATT and SNEGSKA (reference sequence). The CDR3 sequence: CSARGGLPGSGSGANVLTF. The CDR3 nucleotides are TGCAGTGCCCGAGGGGGACTCCCAGGATCGGGCTCTGGGGCCAACGTCCTGACTTTC.

V and J are TRBV6-1 and TRBJ1-3; D unresolved. CDR1 and CDR2 from the germline V gene are MNHNS and SASEGT. The CDR3 runs 13 residues. Trimming cost V 3 bases and J 4 bases, with 7 bases left between them. The CDR3 region is CASSDMSGNTIYF. For the CDR3, the DNA is TGTGCCAGCAGTGATATGTCCGGAAACACCATATATTTT.

This clonotype was seen ten or more times. The chain recombines TRBV2 with TRBJ2-5, with TRBD2 matching over 9 bases. Per germline, CDR1 SNHLY and CDR2 FYNNEI. The CDR3 is 15 residues long. Trimming removed 3 bases from V and 4 bases from J; junction bases left unmatched: 6. The CDR3 DNA sequence: TGTGCCAGCAGTGAGGGCGGGAGGGCCATAGAGACCCAGTACTTC. Amino acids: CASSEGGRAIETQYF. Supplemented by reference TRBV2 and TRBJ2-5, the full variable domain reads EPEVTQTPSHQVTQMGQEVILRCVPISNHLYFYWYRQILGQKVEFLVSFYNNEISEKSEIFDDQFSVERPDGSNFTLKIRSTKLEDSAMYFCASSEGGRAIETQYFGPGTRLLVL.

This clonotype was observed a handful of times. The CDR3 coding sequence is TGCAGCGTTGAGACTGGGGCCAACGTCCTGACTTTC. Translation: CSVETGANVLTF. The chain uses TRBV29-1 and TRBJ2-6; D is unresolved. CDR1 and CDR2 (germline): SQVTM, ANQGSEA. Trimming shortened V by 3 bases and J by 2 bases, and 2 bases separated the two germline ends. CDR3 length equals 12 residues.

The chain combines TRBV11-2 with TRBJ2-1; D may be TRBD1 (6 bases). The CDR3 has 18 amino acids. V was shortened by 11 bases and J by 5 bases, with 31 bases between the two germline ends. CDR1 SGHAT and CDR2 FQNNGV come from the germline V gene. For the CDR3, the DNA is TGTGCCTTCTGTTCCCCCCCCACAGGGTTCAGAATGGACAATGAGCAGTTCTTC. Amino acid sequence: CAFCSPPTGFRMDNEQFF. The full variable domain, completed using reference TRBV11-2 and TRBJ2-1, is EAGVAQSPRYKIIEKRQSVAFWCNPISGHATLYWYQQILGQGPKLLIQFQNNGVVDDSQLPKDRFSAERLKGVDSTLKIQPAKLEDSAVYLCAFCSPPTGFRMDNEQFFGPGTRLTVL.

The chain combines TRBV4-2 with TRBJ2-3; D not certain. This CDR3 spans 15 amino acids. With 4 bases removed from V and 2 bases from J, the gap between germline ends came to 13 bases. The V gene's germline CDR1 is LGHNA and CDR2 YNFKEQ. CDR3 region: CASSPSREVTDTQYF. The CDR3 nucleotides read TGTGCCAGCAGCCCCTCCCGCGAAGTCACAGATACGCAGTATTTT.

This clonotype was picked up many times. The rearrangement links TRBV24-1 to TRBJ2-3, with 8 bases aligning to TRBD1. Germline V gives CDR1 KGHDR, CDR2 SFDVKD. J was trimmed by 2 bases and V by 2 bases; bases with no gene match: 5. The CDR3 totals 16 residues. For the CDR3, the DNA is TGTGCCACCAGTGATTCCAACCAGGGGGCCACAGATACGCAGTATTTT. As protein: CATSDSNQGATDTQYF.

This clonotype was picked up a small number of times. In DNA, the CDR3 is TGTGCCAGCTCACCCGAAGTTACCAAGTCGGGGACGAATCTCTACGAGCAGTACTTC. Its protein is CASSPEVTKSGTNLYEQYF. The chain has TRBV18 and TRBJ2-7; D is possibly TRBD1 or TRBD2 (5 bases each). The V gene's germline CDR1 is KGHSH and CDR2 LQKENI. The CDR3 runs 19 residues. Trimming cost V 3 bases and J 3 bases, with 27 bases left between them.

The J gene is TRBJ1-3, the V gene TRBV3-1; 8 bases align to TRBD1. The CDR3 has 17 residues. CDR1 LGHDT and CDR2 YNNKEL come from the germline V gene (reference sequence). V was clipped by 0 bases and J by 6 bases; unmatched bases: 10. The DNA of the CDR3 is TGTGCCAGCAGCCAAGATCCGTTTAGGGGACAGGTAAACACCATATATTTT. This gives the protein CASSQDPFRGQVNTIYF.

This clonotype was detected only a few times. The chain uses TRBV27 and TRBJ2-1; 9 positions match TRBD1. J lost 4 bases, V lost 5 bases, and 9 bases had no gene match. The CDR3 consists of 16 residues. The germline V gene has CDR1 MNHEY and CDR2 SMNVEV (reference sequence). The CDR3 loop reads CASSKEPGQGYNEQFF. Written as DNA, the CDR3 is TGTGCCAGCAGTAAGGAACCGGGACAGGGTTACAATGAGCAGTTCTTC.

V gene TRBV5-1 combines with J gene TRBJ2-5, with 7 bases that match TRBD2. In germline, CDR1 is SGHRS, CDR2 YFSETQ. The CDR3 is 16 residues long. The V gene end was trimmed by 0 bases and the J gene end by 5 bases; junction bases not matched to a gene: 10. The CDR3 reads CASSLEPGQGGETQYF. As DNA, the CDR3 is TGCGCCAGCAGCTTGGAGCCGGGGCAGGGAGGGGAGACCCAGTACTTC.

The table lists this clonotype with a few counts. This chain links TRBV18 with TRBJ1-2, with D hard to call. Trimming took off 0 bases at V and 4 bases at J, with 6 bases between the two ends. Looked up from germline, CDR1 is KGHSH and CDR2 is LQKENI. The CDR3 is 13 amino acids. CDR3 sequence (DNA): TGTGCCAGCTCACCACCGGGTCGCTATGGCTACACCTTC. Protein: CASSPPGRYGYTF. The full variable domain, rest sourced from reference TRBV18 and TRBJ1-2, is NAGVMQNPRHLVRRRGQEARLRCSPMKGHSHVYWYRQLPEEGLKFMVYLQKENIIDESGMPKERFSAEFPKEGPSILRIQQVVRGDSAAYFCASSPPGRYGYTFGSGTRLTVV.

This clonotype occurred a few times. The V call is TRBV7-9, the J call TRBJ1-1; a possible D gene is TRBD1 (6 bases). CDR1 and CDR2 (germline): SEHNR, FQNEAQ (reference sequence). Trimming took off 5 bases at V and 1 base at J, with 11 bases between the two ends. The CDR3 has 14 residues. The CDR3 sequence: CASSPGQKNTEAFF. CDR3 nucleotides: TGTGCCAGCAGCCCGGGACAAAAGAACACTGAAGCTTTCTTT.